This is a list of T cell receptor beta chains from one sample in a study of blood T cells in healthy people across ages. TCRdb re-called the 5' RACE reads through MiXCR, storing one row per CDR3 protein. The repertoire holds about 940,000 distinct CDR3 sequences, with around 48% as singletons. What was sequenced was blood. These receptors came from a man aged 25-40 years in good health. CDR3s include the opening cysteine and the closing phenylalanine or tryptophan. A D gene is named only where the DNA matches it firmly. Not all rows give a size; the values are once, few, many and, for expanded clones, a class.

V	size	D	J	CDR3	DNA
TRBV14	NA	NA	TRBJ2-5	CASSQDRPTVFQETQYF	TGTGCCAGCAGCCAAGATCGCCCGACAGTTTTTCAAGAGACCCAGTACTTC
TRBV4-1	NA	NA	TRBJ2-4	CASSQVVGAGGIQYF	TGCGCCAGCAGCCAAGTCGTAGGGGCCGGTGGCATTCAGTACTTC
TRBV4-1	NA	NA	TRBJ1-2	CASSQDWGDDYTF	TGCGCCAGCAGCCAAGATTGGGGGGACGACTACACCTTC
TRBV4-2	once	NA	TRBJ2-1	CASSQDGGGSSNEQFF	TGTGCCAGCAGCCAAGATGGAGGCGGATCGTCGAATGAGCAGTTCTTC
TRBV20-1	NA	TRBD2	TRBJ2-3	CSALPPAGERGSTDTQYF	TGCAGTGCTCTCCCCCCAGCGGGGGAAAGGGGTAGCACAGATACGCAGTATTTT
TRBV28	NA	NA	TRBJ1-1	CASAPRWRVTEAFF	TGTGCCAGCGCTCCCCGTTGGAGGGTCACTGAAGCTTTCTTT
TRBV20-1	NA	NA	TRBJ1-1	CSAKDGDTEAFF	TGCAGTGCCAAGGACGGAGACACTGAAGCTTTCTTT
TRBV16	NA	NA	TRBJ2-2	CASSRSSTSANTGELFF	TGTGCCAGCAGCCGCTCTTCTACGTCGGCGAACACCGGGGAGCTGTTTTTT
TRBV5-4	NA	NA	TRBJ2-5	CASSPWTAGTETQYF	TGTGCCAGCAGCCCTTGGACAGCCGGGACGGAGACCCAGTACTTC
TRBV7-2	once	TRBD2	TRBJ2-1	CASSSTSGPLYNEQFF	TGTGCCAGCAGCTCGACTAGCGGACCCTTATACAATGAGCAGTTCTTC
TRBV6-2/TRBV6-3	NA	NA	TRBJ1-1	CASSNPRPRAGGTEAFF	TGTGCCAGCAGTAATCCCCGTCCGAGGGCGGGGGGCACTGAAGCTTTCTTT
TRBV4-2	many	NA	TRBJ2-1	CASSPQEGSYNEQFF	TGTGCCAGCAGCCCGCAGGAGGGCTCCTACAATGAGCAGTTCTTC
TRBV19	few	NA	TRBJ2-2	CASSMSGTGELFF	TGTGCCAGTAGTATGAGCGGCACCGGGGAGCTGTTTTTT
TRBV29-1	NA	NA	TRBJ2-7	CSAFAGRTYGQYF	TGCAGCGCCTTCGCCGGACGGACCTACGGGCAGTACTTC
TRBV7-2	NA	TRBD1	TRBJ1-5	CASSSQGGSQPQHF	TGTGCCAGCAGCTCACAGGGGGGCAGCCAGCCCCAGCATTTT
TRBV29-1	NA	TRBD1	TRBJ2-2	CSADRGNTRELFF	TGCAGCGCGGACAGGGGGAACACCAGGGAGCTGTTTTTT
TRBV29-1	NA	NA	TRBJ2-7	CSVVRQGRGEQYF	TGCAGCGTTGTAAGGCAGGGGAGAGGCGAGCAGTACTTC
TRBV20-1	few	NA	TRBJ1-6	CSARDGASPLHF	TGCAGTGCTAGAGACGGAGCTTCACCCCTCCACTTT
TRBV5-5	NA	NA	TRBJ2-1	CASSPDLRSWEQFF	TGTGCCAGCAGCCCCGACTTGAGATCTTGGGAGCAGTTCTTC
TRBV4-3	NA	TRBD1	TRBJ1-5	CASSQDLGQGQPQHF	TGCGCCAGCAGCCAAGACCTTGGACAGGGTCAGCCCCAGCATTTT
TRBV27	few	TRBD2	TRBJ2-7	CASTYSSGGAREQYF	TGTGCCAGCACTTATTCTAGCGGGGGGGCGCGTGAGCAGTACTTC
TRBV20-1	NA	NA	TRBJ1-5	CSASGGRWSNQPQHF	TGCAGTGCTAGTGGGGGCAGGTGGAGCAATCAGCCCCAGCATTTT
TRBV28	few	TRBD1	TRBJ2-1	CASRPTGTASYNEQFF	TGTGCCAGCAGACCTACCGGGACAGCCTCTTACAATGAGCAGTTCTTC
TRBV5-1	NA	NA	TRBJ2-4	CASSLTLTKNIQYF	TGCGCCAGCAGCTTGACGTTAACCAAAAACATTCAGTACTTC
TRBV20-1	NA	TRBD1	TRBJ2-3	CSATGGSYTDTQYF	TGCAGTGCTACAGGGGGATCTTACACAGATACGCAGTATTTT
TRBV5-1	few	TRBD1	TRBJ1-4	CASSSDREGEKLFF	TGCGCCAGCAGCTCGGACAGGGAAGGTGAAAAACTGTTTTTT
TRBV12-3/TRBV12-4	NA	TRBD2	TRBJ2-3	CASRRIAGIADTQYF	TGTGCCAGCAGACGAATAGCGGGGATTGCGGATACGCAGTATTTT
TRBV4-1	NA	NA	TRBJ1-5	CASTREGHSNQPQHF	TGCGCCAGCACCAGGGAAGGACATAGCAATCAGCCCCAGCATTTT
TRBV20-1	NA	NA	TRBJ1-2	CSASGQEFTARGYTF	TGCAGTGCTAGTGGGCAGGAATTTACGGCGAGGGGCTACACCTTC
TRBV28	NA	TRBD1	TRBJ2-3	CASLRGQGGTDTQYF	TGTGCCAGCTTACGGGGACAGGGAGGGACAGATACGCAGTATTTT